This is a list of T cell receptor beta chains from one sample in a study of blood T cell repertoires in COVID-19. Sequenced by immunoSEQ multiplex PCR; TCRdb stores in-frame clones only, minus some. The sample has a few hundred thousand clones; 75% to 85% are singletons. Sequencing was carried out using peripheral blood. All receptors derive from a human donor in a cohort sampled during active COVID-19. The CDR3 runs from the conserved cysteine through the conserved F or W. D genes are given only for firm matches. Part of the rows lack a size; the others show once, few, many or a class for expanded clones.

v_gene	abundance	d_gene	j_gene	CDR3nt	CDR3aa
TRBV30	-	TRBD1	TRBJ1-1	TGTGCCTGGAGTGGGATACAGGGGGCTGAAGCTTTCTTT	CAWSGIQGAEAFF
TRBV15	-	TRBD1	TRBJ2-5	TGTGCCACCAAAGCCGGGACAGCGTCCCAAGAGACCCAGTACTTC	CATKAGTASQETQYF
TRBV19	-	-	TRBJ1-2	TGTGCCAGTAGGGCAGGCCTCTATGGCTACACCTTC	CASRAGLYGYTF
TRBV28	-	-	TRBJ2-7	TGTGCCAGCAAACGAGCCTACGAGCAGTACTTC	CASKRAYEQYF
TRBV7-8	-	TRBD1	TRBJ2-5	TGTGCCAGCAGCCTAGACAGGGGGGTTGGAGAGACCCAGTACTTC	CASSLDRGVGETQYF
TRBV14	-	-	TRBJ1-2	TGTGCCAGCAGCCTTCTTCCCAAGGGAGGGGCAAGTGGCTACACCTTC	CASSLLPKGGASGYTF
TRBV24-1	once	-	TRBJ2-7	TGTGCCACCAGTGCCCCGGGCAGGGTAGCCGAGCAGTACTTC	CATSAPGRVAEQYF
TRBV10-1	once	TRBD1	TRBJ2-2	TGCGCCAGCAGTGCGAGGACAGGGACGAACACCGGGGAGCTGTTTTTT	CASSARTGTNTGELFF
TRBV5-1	-	TRBD1	TRBJ1-2	TGCGCCAGCAGCTCGCCTCCAGGGGGAGGCTACACCTTC	CASSSPPGGGYTF
TRBV7-9	-	TRBD1	TRBJ2-1	TGTGCCAGCAGCATCTGGACAGGGAACAATGAGCAGTTCTTC	CASSIWTGNNEQFF
TRBV29-1	-	TRBD1	TRBJ1-4	TGCAGCGCCCGACAGGGTGCTAATGAAAAACTGTTTTTT	CSARQGANEKLFF
TRBV6-5	-	-	TRBJ2-7	TGTGCCAGCAGTTACTCGTCCCAATCCTACGAGCAGTACTTC	CASSYSSQSYEQYF
TRBV2	few	-	TRBJ2-4	TGTGCCAGCAGTGAAGGAAGGGGGTACGAAACAAACATTCAGTACTTC	CASSEGRGYETNIQYF
TRBV2	-	-	TRBJ1-3	TGTGCCAGCATGCAGAAAAGCTCTGGAAACACCATATATTTT	CASMQKSSGNTIYF
TRBV6-2/TRBV6-3	-	TRBD2	TRBJ2-7	TGTGCCAGTAGCAGGCAGGGAGGGACCTACGAGCAGTACTTC	CASSRQGGTYEQYF
TRBV11-2	-	TRBD1	TRBJ1-5	TGTGCCAGCAGCCTGGGACAGGGAGGCCAGCCCCAGCATTTT	CASSLGQGGQPQHF
TRBV9	-	-	TRBJ1-2	TGTGCCAGCAGCGTAGCAGGGGCCCGGGATGGCTACACCTTC	CASSVAGARDGYTF
TRBV7-9	-	-	TRBJ2-7	TGTGCCAGCAGCTTAGCGGGGCACTACGAGCAGTACTTC	CASSLAGHYEQYF
TRBV6-5	-	TRBD2	TRBJ2-2	TGTGCCAGCAGGGGACTAGCGTCCACCGGGGAGCTGTTTTTT	CASRGLASTGELFF
TRBV11-3	-	TRBD2	TRBJ2-1	TGTGCCAGCAGCTTAACGGGGGGATCCTACAATGAGCAGTTCTTC	CASSLTGGSYNEQFF
TRBV24-1	-	TRBD1	TRBJ1-5	TGTGCCACCGCTCAGGGGGACTGGCAGCCCCAGCATTTT	CATAQGDWQPQHF
TRBV6-5	-	-	TRBJ1-1	TGTGCCACTTCCCGCGCTGAAGCTTTCTTT	CATSRAEAFF
TRBV6-5	-	TRBD1	TRBJ1-1	TGTGCCAGCAGTCAATCGGTCAGGGGGGCTGAAGCTTTCTTT	CASSQSVRGAEAFF
TRBV20-1	-	TRBD1	TRBJ1-5	TGCAGTGCGAGTGCCGGGACAGGGATCAGCAATCAGCCCCAGCATTTT	CSASAGTGISNQPQHF
TRBV6-5	-	TRBD1	TRBJ2-3	TGTGCCACTATTCAGGGGGACACAGATACGCAGTATTTT	CATIQGDTDTQYF
TRBV27	-	TRBD2	TRBJ2-3	TGTGCCAGCAGTCGGACTAGCGAACCCCCGGGGGATACGCAGTATTTT	CASSRTSEPPGDTQYF
TRBV4-2	-	TRBD1	TRBJ1-5	TGTGCCAGCAGCCAATGGACAGGCGGCAATCAGCCCCAGCATTTT	CASSQWTGGNQPQHF
TRBV14	-	-	TRBJ1-2	TGTGCCAGCAGCCAAAGACTCACGGGGAACCTCTATGGCTACACCTTC	CASSQRLTGNLYGYTF
TRBV29-1	-	TRBD1	TRBJ2-3	TGCAGCGTTGGAGCCACGACAGGGTTCCGTGAAGATACGCAGTATTTT	CSVGATTGFREDTQYF
TRBV3-1/TRBV3-2	-	TRBD2	TRBJ2-1	TGTGCCAGCAGCCGACCAACCGGGACTATTGACTACAATGAGCAGTTCTTC	CASSRPTGTIDYNEQFF
TRBV3-1/TRBV3-2	-	TRBD1	TRBJ1-4	TGTGCCAGCAGCCCAGGAAGGGGGCCATCTAATGAAAAACTGTTTTTT	CASSPGRGPSNEKLFF
TRBV18	-	TRBD1	TRBJ1-6	TGTGCCAGCTCTGGGACAGAGAATAATTCACCCCTCCACTTT	CASSGTENNSPLHF
TRBV6-5	-	-	TRBJ2-7	TGTGCCAGCACGTCCGGGACTCAAGAGCAGTACTTC	CASTSGTQEQYF
TRBV9	-	-	TRBJ1-5	TGTGCCAGCAGCGTCAAGGGAGAGCGAGATCAGCCCCAGCATTTT	CASSVKGERDQPQHF
TRBV7-9	-	-	TRBJ1-1	TGTGCCAGCAGCTTAGCGGCGGCCCTCTACCCTGAAGCTTTCTTT	CASSLAAALYPEAFF
TRBV19	-	TRBD1	TRBJ1-5	TGTGCCAGTAGTGCCACAGGGGGTGGCAATCAGCCCCAGCATTTT	CASSATGGGNQPQHF
TRBV7-9	-	-	TRBJ2-1	TGTGCCAGCAGCCGAGTACCCTCACGGGGAGGTAATGAGCAATTCTTC	CASSRVPSRGGNEQFF
TRBV15	-	-	TRBJ2-7	TGTGCCACCAGCAACTTTGGCGGGTCGGCGGCCGAGCAGTACTTC	CATSNFGGSAAEQYF
TRBV6-5	-	TRBD1	TRBJ2-7	TGTGCCAGCAGTTACTCAGGGACAGGGAGCTCCTACGAGCAGTACTTC	CASSYSGTGSSYEQYF
TRBV2	-	TRBD1	TRBJ2-7	TGTGCCAGCAGGCCGGGACAGGGTATCCACGAGCAGTACTTC	CASRPGQGIHEQYF